Below, one TCR beta chain is given with its context. Germline loops: CDR1 SGHAT, CDR2 FQDESV (reference sequence). Trimming removed 5 bases from V and 8 bases from J, with 18 bases in between. CDR3 length: 15 residues. This entry belongs to a study of regulatory dendritic cells for organ transplantation. The method was immunoSEQ multiplex PCR; TCRdb's version includes in-frame clones alone and lacks a portion of them. Among approximately 35,000 clones, roughly nine tenths were seen once, and the ten largest hold under 0.075%. The V gene is TRBV11-1, the J gene TRBJ2-2; D is perhaps TRBD1 (6 bases). This clonotype originated in a human donor in good health. The sequencing sample was made of naive CD4+ T cells from blood. Subset here: CD45RA+ naive T cells. The CDR3 DNA sequence: TGTGCCAGCAGCGCTACGGGCCAGGGGCTTGGGGAGCTGTTTTTT. This translates into CASSATGQGLGELFF.